This T cell receptor beta chain was sequenced for a study of blood T cell repertoires in COVID-19. About the study: There were acute and convalescent COVID-19 samples, and they came from the United States, Italy and Spain.

The CDR3 has 18 residues. The V end lost 7 bases, the J end lost 0 bases, and 24 bases lay between the germline ends. Looked up from germline, CDR1 is MRHNA and CDR2 is SNTAGT. Profiling relied on immunoSEQ multiplex PCR, and the TCRdb table lists in-frame clones only, not all of them. The table has about 87,000 clones, 80% seen once. The sequenced sample was peripheral blood. V and J are TRBV6-4 and TRBJ1-2; weak D call: TRBD1 (5 bases). This receptor was taken from a woman at least 80 years old with active or convalescent COVID-19. The CDR3 nucleotides are TGTGCCAGCATCGGGAGCGGGGCGGGGACGAGGGCTAACTATGGCTACACCTTC. As protein: CASIGSGAGTRANYGYTF.